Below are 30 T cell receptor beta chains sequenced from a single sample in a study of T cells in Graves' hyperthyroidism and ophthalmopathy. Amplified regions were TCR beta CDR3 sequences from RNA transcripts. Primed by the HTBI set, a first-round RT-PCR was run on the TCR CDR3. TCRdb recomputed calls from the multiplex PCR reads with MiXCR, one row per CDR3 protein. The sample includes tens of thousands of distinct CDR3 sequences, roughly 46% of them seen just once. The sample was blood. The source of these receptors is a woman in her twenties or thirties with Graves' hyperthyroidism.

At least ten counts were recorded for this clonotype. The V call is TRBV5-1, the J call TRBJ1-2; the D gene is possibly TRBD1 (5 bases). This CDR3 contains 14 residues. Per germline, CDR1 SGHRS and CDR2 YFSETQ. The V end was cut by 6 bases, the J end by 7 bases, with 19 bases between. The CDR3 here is CASTYEGAASGYTF. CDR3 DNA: TGCGCCAGCACATATGAAGGGGCTGCCTCTGGCTACACCTTC.

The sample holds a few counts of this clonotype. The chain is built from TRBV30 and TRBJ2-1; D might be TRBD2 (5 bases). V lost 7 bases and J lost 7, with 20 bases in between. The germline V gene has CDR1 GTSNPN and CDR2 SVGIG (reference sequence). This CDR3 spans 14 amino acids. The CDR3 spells CASFGPGGRNEQFF. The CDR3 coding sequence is TGTGCCTCCTTCGGTCCTGGAGGACGGAATGAGCAGTTCTTC.

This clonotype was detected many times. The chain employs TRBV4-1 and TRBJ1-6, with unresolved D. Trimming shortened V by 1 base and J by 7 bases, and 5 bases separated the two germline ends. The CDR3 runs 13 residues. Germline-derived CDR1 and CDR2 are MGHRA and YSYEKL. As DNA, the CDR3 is TGCGCCAGCAGCCAAGTTGAGAATTCACCCCTCCACTTT. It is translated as CASSQVENSPLHF.

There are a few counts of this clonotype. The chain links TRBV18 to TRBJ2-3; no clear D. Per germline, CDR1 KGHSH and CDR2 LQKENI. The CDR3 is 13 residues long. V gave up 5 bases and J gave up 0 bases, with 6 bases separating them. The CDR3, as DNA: TGTGCCAGCTCAAGCATAAGCACAGATACGCAGTATTTT. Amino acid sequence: CASSSISTDTQYF.

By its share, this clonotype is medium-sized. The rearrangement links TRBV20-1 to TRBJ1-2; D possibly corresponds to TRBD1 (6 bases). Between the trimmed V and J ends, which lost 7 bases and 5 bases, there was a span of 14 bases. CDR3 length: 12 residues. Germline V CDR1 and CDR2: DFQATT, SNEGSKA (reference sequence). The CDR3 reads CSVKTGPYGYTF. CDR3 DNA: TGCAGTGTCAAGACAGGCCCATATGGCTACACCTTC.

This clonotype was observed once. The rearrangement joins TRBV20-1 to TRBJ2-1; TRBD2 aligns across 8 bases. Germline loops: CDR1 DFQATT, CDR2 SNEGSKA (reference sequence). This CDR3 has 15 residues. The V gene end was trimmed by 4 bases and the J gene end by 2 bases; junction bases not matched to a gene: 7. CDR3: CSATSGSLTYNEQFF. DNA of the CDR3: TGCAGTGCTACAAGCGGGAGCCTAACCTACAATGAGCAGTTCTTC.

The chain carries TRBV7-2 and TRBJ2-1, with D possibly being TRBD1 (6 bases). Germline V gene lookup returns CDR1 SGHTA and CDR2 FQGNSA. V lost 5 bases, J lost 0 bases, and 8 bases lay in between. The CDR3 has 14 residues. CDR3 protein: CASSDRSSYNEQFF. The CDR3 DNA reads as TGTGCCAGCAGCGACAGGTCCTCCTACAATGAGCAGTTCTTC. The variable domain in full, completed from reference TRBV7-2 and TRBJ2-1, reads GAGVSQSPSNKVTEKGKDVELRCDPISGHTALYWYRQSLGQGLEFLIYFQGNSAPDKSGLPSDRFSAERTGGSVSTLTIQRTQQEDSAVYLCASSDRSSYNEQFFGPGTRLTVL.

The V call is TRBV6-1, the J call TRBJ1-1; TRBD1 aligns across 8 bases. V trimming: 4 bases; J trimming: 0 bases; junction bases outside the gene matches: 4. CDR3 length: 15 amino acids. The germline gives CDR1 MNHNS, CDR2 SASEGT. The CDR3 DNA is TGTGCCAGCAGTGCAGGACAGGGAGTGAACACTGAAGCTTTCTTT. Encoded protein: CASSAGQGVNTEAFF.

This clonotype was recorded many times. Here the CDR3 reads CASSFGGQGAHEQYF. CDR3 bases: TGTGCCAGCAGCTTTGGGGGACAGGGGGCCCACGAGCAGTACTTC. The V and J genes are TRBV5-5 and TRBJ2-7, with 12 bases matching TRBD1. The CDR3 covers 15 residues. Germline assignment: CDR1 SGHKS and CDR2 YYEKEE (reference sequence). The ends lost 2 bases at V and 5 bases at J; junction bases unmatched: 5.

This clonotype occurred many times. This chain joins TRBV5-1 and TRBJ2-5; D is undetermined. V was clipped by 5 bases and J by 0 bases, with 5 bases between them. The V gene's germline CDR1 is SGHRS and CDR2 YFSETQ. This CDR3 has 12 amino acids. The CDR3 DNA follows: TGCGCCAGCAGTGGGGACCAAGAGACCCAGTACTTC. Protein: CASSGDQETQYF.

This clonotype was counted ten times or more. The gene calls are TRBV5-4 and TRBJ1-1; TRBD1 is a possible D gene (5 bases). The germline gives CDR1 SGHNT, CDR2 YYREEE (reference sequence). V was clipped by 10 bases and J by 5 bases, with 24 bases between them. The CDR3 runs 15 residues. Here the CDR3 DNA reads TGTGCCTCCGGGAGCGGGGCCTCCGCGGTAACTGAAGCTTTCTTT. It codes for CASGSGASAVTEAFF.

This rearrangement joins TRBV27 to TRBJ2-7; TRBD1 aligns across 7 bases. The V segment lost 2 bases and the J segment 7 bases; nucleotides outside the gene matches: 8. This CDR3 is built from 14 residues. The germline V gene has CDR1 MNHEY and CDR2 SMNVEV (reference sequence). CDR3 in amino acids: CASSLVTGLGEQYF. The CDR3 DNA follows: TGTGCCAGCAGTTTAGTGACAGGGCTGGGAGAGCAGTACTTC.

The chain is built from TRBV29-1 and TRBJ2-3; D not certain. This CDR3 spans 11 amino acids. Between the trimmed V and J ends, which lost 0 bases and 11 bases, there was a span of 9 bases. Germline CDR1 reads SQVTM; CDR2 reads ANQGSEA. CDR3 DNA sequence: TGCAGCGTTGAAGAGGGCTATGAGCAGTATTTT. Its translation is CSVEEGYEQYF.

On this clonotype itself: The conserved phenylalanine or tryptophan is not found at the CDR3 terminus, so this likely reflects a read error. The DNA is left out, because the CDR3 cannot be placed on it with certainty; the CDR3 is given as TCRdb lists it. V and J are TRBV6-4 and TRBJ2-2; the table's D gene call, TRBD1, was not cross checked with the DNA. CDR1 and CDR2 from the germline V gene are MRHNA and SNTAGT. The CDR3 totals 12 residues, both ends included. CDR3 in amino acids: CASSAGAGELVL.

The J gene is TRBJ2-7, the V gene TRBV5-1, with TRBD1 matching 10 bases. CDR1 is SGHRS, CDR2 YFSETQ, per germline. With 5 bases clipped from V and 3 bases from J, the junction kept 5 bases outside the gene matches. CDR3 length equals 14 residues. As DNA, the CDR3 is TGCGCCAGCAGATCCGACAGGGGGCGCTACGAGCAGTACTTC. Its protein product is CASRSDRGRYEQYF.

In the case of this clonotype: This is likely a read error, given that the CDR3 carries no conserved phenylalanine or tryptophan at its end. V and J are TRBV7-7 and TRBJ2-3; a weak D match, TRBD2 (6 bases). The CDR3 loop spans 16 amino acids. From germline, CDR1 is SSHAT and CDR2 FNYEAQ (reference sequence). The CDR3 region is CASSITLAENSDTQYI. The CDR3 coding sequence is TGTGCTAGCAGTATTACTTTAGCGGAGAATTCAGATACGCAGTATATT.

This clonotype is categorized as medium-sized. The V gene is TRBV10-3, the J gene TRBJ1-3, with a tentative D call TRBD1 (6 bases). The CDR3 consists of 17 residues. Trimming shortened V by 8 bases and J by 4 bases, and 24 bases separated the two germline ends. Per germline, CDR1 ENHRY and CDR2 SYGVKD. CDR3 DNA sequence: TGTGCCATCGGGCCGGGCCTAAGGGACACCAAGGGAAACACCATATATTTT. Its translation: CAIGPGLRDTKGNTIYF.

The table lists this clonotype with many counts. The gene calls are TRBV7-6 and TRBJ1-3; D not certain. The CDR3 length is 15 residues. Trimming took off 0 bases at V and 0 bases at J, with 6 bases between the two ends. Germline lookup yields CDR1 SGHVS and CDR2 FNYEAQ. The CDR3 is CASSLAGLSGNTIYF. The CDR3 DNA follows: TGTGCCAGCAGCTTAGCGGGCCTCTCTGGAAACACCATATATTTT.

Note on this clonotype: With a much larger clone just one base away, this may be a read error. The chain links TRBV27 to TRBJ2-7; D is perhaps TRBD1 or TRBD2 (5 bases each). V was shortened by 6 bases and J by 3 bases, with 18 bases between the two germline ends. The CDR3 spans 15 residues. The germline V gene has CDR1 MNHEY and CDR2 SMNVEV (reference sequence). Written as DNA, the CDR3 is TGTGCCAGCAGCAGTATCGGGACGCAGGTCTACGAGCAGTACTTC. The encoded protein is CASSSIGTQVYEQYF.

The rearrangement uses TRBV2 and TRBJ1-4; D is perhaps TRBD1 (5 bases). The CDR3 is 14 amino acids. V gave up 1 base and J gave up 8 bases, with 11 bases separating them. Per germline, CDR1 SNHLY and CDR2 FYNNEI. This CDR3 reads CASSEDRLGEKLFF. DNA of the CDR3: TGTGCCAGCAGTGAAGACAGGCTGGGCGAAAAACTGTTTTTT.

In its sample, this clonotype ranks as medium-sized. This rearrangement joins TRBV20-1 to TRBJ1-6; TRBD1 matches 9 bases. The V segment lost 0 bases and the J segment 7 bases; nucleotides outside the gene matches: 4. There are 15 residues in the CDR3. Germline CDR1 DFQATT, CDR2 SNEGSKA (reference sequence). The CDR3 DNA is TGCAGTGCTAGAGATAGGGGACAGGGAAATTCACCCCTCCACTTT. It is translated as CSARDRGQGNSPLHF.

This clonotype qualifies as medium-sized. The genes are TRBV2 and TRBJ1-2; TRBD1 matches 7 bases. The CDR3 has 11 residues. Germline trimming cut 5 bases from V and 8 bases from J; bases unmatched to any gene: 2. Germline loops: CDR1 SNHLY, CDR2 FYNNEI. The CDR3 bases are TGTGCCAGCAGTCAGGGGGAAGGCTACACCTTC. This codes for CASSQGEGYTF.

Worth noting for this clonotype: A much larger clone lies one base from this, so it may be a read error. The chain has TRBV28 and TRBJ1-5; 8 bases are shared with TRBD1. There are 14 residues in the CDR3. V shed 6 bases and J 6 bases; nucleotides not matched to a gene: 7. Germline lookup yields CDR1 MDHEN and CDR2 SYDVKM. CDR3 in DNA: TGTGCCAGCAGGTGGACAGGGTGGTTTCAGCCCCAGCATTTT. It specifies CASRWTGWFQPQHF.

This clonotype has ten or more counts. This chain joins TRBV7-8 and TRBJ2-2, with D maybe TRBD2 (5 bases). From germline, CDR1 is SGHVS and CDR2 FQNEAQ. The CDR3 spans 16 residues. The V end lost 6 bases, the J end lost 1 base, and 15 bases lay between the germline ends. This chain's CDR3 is CASSTGVRGNTGELFF. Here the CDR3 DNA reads TGTGCCAGCAGTACTGGGGTACGGGGGAACACCGGGGAGCTGTTTTTT.

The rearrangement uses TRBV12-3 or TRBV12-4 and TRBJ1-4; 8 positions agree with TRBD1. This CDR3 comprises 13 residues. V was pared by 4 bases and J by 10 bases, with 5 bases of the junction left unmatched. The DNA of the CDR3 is TGTGCCAGCAGTTGGACAGGGTCTGGAAAACTGTTTTTT. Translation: CASSWTGSGKLFF.

CDR3 bases: TGTGCCAGCAGCTTACAGGGGACAGAGCACGGGGAGCTGTTTTTT. Protein product: CASSLQGTEHGELFF. The chain combines TRBV7-3 with TRBJ2-2, with 7 bases identical to TRBD1. The CDR3 consists of 15 residues. The ends lost 2 bases at V and 7 bases at J; junction bases unmatched: 7. Germline V lookup: CDR1 SGHTA, CDR2 FQGTGA.

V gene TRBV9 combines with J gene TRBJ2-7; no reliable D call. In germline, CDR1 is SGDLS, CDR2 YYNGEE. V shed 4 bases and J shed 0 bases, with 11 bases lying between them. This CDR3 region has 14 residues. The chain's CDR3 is CASSPGPSSYEQYF. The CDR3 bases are TGTGCCAGCAGCCCTGGACCGAGCTCCTACGAGCAGTACTTC.

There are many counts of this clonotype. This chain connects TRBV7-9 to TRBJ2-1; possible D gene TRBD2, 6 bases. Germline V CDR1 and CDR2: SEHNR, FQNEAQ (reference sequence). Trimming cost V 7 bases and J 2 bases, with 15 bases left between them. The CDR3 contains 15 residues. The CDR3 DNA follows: TGTGCCAGCACCCCTTTGGGGGGACCCTACAATGAGCAGTTCTTC. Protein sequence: CASTPLGGPYNEQFF.

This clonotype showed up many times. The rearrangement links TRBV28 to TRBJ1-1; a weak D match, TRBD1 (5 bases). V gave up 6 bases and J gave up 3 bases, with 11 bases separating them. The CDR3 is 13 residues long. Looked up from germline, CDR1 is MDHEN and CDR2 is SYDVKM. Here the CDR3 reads CASRPPGDTEAFF. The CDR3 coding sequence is TGTGCCAGCAGACCTCCGGGGGACACTGAAGCTTTCTTT.

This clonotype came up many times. CDR3 DNA: TGTGCCAGCAGCGTAGGGGAGGGGGCTTGGGAGCCCCAGCATTTT. It encodes CASSVGEGAWEPQHF. This chain uses TRBV9 with TRBJ1-5; 7 bases fit TRBD1. The CDR3 is 15 amino acids. CDR1 is SGDLS and CDR2 is YYNGEE in the germline V gene. J was trimmed by 8 bases and V by 0 bases; bases with no gene match: 8.